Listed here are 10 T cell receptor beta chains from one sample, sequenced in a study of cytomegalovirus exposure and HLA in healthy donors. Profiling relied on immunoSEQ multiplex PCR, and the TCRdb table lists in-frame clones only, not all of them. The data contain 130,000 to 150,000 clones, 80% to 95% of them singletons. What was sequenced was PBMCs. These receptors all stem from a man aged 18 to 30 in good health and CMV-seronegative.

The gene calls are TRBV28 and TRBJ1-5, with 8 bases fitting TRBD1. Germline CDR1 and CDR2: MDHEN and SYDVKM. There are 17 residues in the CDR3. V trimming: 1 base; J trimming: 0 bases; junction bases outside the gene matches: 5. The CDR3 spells CASSLYGQGYSNQPQHF. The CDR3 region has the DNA TGTGCCAGCAGTTTATACGGACAGGGCTATAGCAATCAGCCCCAGCATTTT.

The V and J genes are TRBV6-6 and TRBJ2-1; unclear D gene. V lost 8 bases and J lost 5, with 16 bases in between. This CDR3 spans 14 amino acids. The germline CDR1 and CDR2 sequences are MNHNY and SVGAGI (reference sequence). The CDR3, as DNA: TGTGCCAGCCACCCCCCAGGATTAAACAATGAGCAGTTCTTC. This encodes CASHPPGLNNEQFF.

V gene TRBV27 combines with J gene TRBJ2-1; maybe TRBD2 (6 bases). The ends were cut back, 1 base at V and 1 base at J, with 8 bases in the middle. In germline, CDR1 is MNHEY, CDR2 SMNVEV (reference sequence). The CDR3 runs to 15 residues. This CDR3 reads CASSLWRGSYNEQFF. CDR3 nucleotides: TGTGCCAGCAGTTTATGGAGGGGTTCCTACAATGAGCAGTTCTTC.

The CDR3 is CASSVAGGYDTDTQYF. The CDR3 DNA sequence: TGTGCCAGCAGCGTAGCTGGAGGGTATGACACAGATACGCAGTATTTT. This chain links TRBV9 with TRBJ2-3; a possible D gene is TRBD2 (6 bases). Trimming left V 0 bases short and J 2 bases short, with 13 bases between. Germline-derived CDR1 and CDR2 are SGDLS and YYNGEE. The CDR3 is made up of 16 amino acids. The full variable domain, rest sourced from reference TRBV9 and TRBJ2-3, is DSGVTQTPKHLITATGQRVTLRCSPRSGDLSVYWYQQSLDQGLQFLIQYYNGEERAKGNILERFSAQQFPDLHSELNLSSLELGDSALYFCASSVAGGYDTDTQYFGPGTRLTVL.

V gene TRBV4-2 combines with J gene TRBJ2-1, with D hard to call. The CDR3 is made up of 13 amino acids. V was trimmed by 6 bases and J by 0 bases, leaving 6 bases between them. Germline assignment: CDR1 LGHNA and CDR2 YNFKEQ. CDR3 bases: TGTGCCAGCAGGTATAACTCCTACAATGAGCAGTTCTTC. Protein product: CASRYNSYNEQFF.

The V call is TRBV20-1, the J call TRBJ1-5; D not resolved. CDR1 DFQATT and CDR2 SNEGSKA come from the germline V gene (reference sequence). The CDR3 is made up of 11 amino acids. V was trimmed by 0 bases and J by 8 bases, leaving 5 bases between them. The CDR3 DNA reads TGCAGTGCTAGAGATAGTGAGCCCCAGCATTTT. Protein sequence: CSARDSEPQHF.

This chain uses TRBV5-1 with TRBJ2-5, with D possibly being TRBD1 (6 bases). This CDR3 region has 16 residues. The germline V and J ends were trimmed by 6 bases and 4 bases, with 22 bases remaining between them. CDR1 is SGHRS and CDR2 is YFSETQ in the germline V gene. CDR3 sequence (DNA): TGCGCCAGCATTCGCAATACTGGGGGCAATCGAGAGACCCAGTACTTC. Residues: CASIRNTGGNRETQYF.

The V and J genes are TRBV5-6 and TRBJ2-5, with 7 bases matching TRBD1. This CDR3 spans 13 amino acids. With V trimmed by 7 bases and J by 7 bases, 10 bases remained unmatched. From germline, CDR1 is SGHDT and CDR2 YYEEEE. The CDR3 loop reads CASSPRGLGTQYF. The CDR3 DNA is TGTGCCAGCTCACCGAGGGGGCTTGGGACCCAGTACTTC.

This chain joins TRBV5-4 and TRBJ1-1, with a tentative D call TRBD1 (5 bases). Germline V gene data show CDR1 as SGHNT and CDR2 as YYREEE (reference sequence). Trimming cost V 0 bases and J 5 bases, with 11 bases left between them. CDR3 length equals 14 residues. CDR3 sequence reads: CASSLAEGRTEAFF. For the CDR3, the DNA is TGTGCCAGCAGCTTGGCGGAGGGGCGGACTGAAGCTTTCTTT.

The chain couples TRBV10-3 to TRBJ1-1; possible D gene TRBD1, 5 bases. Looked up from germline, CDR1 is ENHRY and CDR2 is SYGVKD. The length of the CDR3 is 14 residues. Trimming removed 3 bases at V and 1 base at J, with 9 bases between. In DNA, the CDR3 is TGTGCCATCAGTGATCGGGGGAAGAACACTGAAGCTTTCTTT. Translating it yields CAISDRGKNTEAFF.